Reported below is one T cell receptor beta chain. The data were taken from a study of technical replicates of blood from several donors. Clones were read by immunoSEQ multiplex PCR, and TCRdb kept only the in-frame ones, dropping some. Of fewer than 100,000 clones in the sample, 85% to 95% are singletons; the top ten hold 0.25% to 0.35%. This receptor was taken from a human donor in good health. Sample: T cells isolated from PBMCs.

The chain's CDR3 is CASSAGRGNEKLFF. DNA of the CDR3: TGTGCCAGCAGCGCCGGACGGGGGAATGAAAAACTGTTTTTT. V is TRBV9 and J is TRBJ1-4, with D tentatively TRBD1 (5 bases). Per the germline V gene, CDR1 is SGDLS and CDR2 is YYNGEE. V lost 3 bases and J lost 5, with 11 bases in between. The CDR3 is 14 amino acids. The full variable domain, in which reference TRBV9 and TRBJ1-4 provide the parts outside the CDR3, is DSGVTQTPKHLITATGQRVTLRCSPRSGDLSVYWYQQSLDQGLQFLIQYYNGEERAKGNILERFSAQQFPDLHSELNLSSLELGDSALYFCASSAGRGNEKLFFGSGTQLSVL.